A single sample gave rise to the 17 T cell receptor beta chains below, sequenced in a study of OX40 agonist ivuxolimab in advanced cancers. This table comes from immunoSEQ multiplex PCR, and its TCRdb copy is limited to in-frame clones, with some not included. The data hold just over 50,000 clones, with about 80% observed a single time. The specimen was CD4+ or CD8+ T cells sorted from blood, collected in a trial of the OX40 agonist ivuxolimab. Receptors originate from an adult with an advanced solid tumor such as melanoma, head and neck, liver or kidney cancer.

The chain has TRBV19 and TRBJ1-3, with 7 bases matching TRBD1. The CDR3 length is 14 residues. Germline V gives CDR1 LNHDA, CDR2 SQIVND (reference sequence). The junction had 5 bases not matched to a gene; V was cut back by 5 bases and J by 4 bases. Written as DNA, the CDR3 is TGTGCCAGTAGTCCCCGAGGGGGCGGAAACACCATATATTTT. Residues: CASSPRGGGNTIYF.

The CDR3: CASSLVSYEQYF. The DNA of the CDR3 is TGTGCCAGCAGCTTAGTAAGCTACGAGCAGTACTTC. This rearrangement joins TRBV11-2 to TRBJ2-7; D call uncertain. Trimming took off 1 base at V and 3 bases at J, with 4 bases between the two ends. Germline CDR1 and CDR2: SGHAT and FQNNGV. The CDR3 runs to 12 residues.

The CDR3 DNA is TGTGCCAGCATGGGACTCGGGACCGGCTGGGATGAGCAGTTCTTC. It encodes CASMGLGTGWDEQFF. V is TRBV5-6 and J is TRBJ2-1; TRBD2 might be the D (6 bases). This CDR3 spans 15 amino acids. Germline CDR1 and CDR2: SGHDT and YYEEEE. V was clipped by 6 bases and J by 8 bases, with 21 bases between them.

This chain connects TRBV6-5 to TRBJ2-7; 15 positions agree with TRBD2. The junction had 4 bases not matched to a gene; V was cut back by 0 bases and J by 7 bases. Germline V gives CDR1 MNHEY, CDR2 SVGAGI. This CDR3 spans 16 amino acids. For the CDR3, the DNA is TGTGCCAGCAGTTACTCGAAGGGACTAGCGGGGGGTGAGCAGTACTTC. It translates to CASSYSKGLAGGEQYF.

The chain employs TRBV6-5 and TRBJ1-6; weak D call: TRBD1 (5 bases). Germline values: CDR1 MNHEY, CDR2 SVGAGI. The CDR3 is 16 amino acids. Trimming shortened V by 0 bases and J by 5 bases, and 11 bases separated the two germline ends. The CDR3 DNA is TGTGCCAGCAGTTACTCTTGGACAAACAATAATTCACCCCTCCACTTT. Its translation is CASSYSWTNNNSPLHF.

This clone occurred a few times. This chain links TRBV10-1 with TRBJ2-7; D is unresolved. This CDR3 is 11 amino acids long. Germline V gives CDR1 WNHNN, CDR2 SYGVQD (reference sequence). V was cut by 3 bases and J by 3 bases, with 3 bases left in between. Here the CDR3 reads CASSDGYEQYF. As DNA, the CDR3 is TGCGCCAGCAGTGATGGCTACGAGCAGTACTTC.

This rearrangement joins TRBV27 to TRBJ2-1, with 10 bases aligning to TRBD2. The CDR3 covers 18 residues. Germline V gene data show CDR1 as MNHEY and CDR2 as SMNVEV (reference sequence). J was trimmed by 7 bases and V by 7 bases; bases with no gene match: 19. The DNA for the CDR3 is TGTGCCAGCACCCAACTTGGGGTTAGCGGGGGGAAGGGAAATGAGCAGTTCTTC. This gives the protein CASTQLGVSGGKGNEQFF.

The rearrangement joins TRBV6-1 to TRBJ1-6, with no clear D. This CDR3 has 12 residues. CDR1 is MNHNS and CDR2 is SASEGT in the germline V gene. Trimming pared 7 bases from V and 8 bases from J, leaving 9 bases between. As DNA, the CDR3 is TGTGCCAGCAACCCCCGATATTCACCCCTCCACTTT. Translating gives CASNPRYSPLHF.

This chain links TRBV7-6 with TRBJ1-1; no reliable D call. The germline V gene has CDR1 SGHVS and CDR2 FNYEAQ. The CDR3 is made up of 13 amino acids. The V gene lost 5 bases and the J gene lost 0 bases, with 7 bases spanning the gap. DNA of the CDR3: TGTGCCAGCAGCCGGAACATGAACACTGAAGCTTTCTTT. Its protein is CASSRNMNTEAFF.

The J gene is TRBJ1-5, the V gene TRBV6-1, with D maybe TRBD1 (5 bases). Trimming shortened V by 2 bases and J by 0 bases, and 17 bases separated the two germline ends. Germline lookup yields CDR1 MNHNS and CDR2 SASEGT. This CDR3 spans 18 amino acids. CDR3 in amino acids: CASSEWGDLVASNQPQHF. The DNA of the CDR3 is TGTGCCAGCAGTGAATGGGGGGACCTAGTAGCTAGCAATCAGCCCCAGCATTTT.

This rearrangement joins TRBV29-1 to TRBJ1-3; D might be TRBD1 (5 bases). The V end was cut by 7 bases, the J end by 5 bases, with 15 bases between. Germline values: CDR1 SQVTM, CDR2 ANQGSEA. The CDR3 totals 13 residues. The CDR3 sequence is CSAIPAGRNTIYF. The CDR3 DNA is TGCAGCGCGATCCCCGCAGGGAGAAACACCATATATTTT.

The chain is built from TRBV5-1 and TRBJ2-3, with 12 nucleotides matching TRBD2. The CDR3 has 18 amino acids. Germline CDR1 and CDR2: SGHRS and YFSETQ. The junction had 13 bases not matched to a gene; V was cut back by 4 bases and J by 4 bases. The CDR3 coding sequence is TGCGCCAGCAGCAACAGAGGCCCTAGCGGGGGGGCCCCAGATACGCAGTATTTT. This codes for CASSNRGPSGGAPDTQYF.

The table lists this clone with a count of one. The gene calls are TRBV5-4 and TRBJ2-1; D might be TRBD1 (5 bases). The CDR3 consists of 16 residues. Germline V lookup: CDR1 SGHNT, CDR2 YYREEE (reference sequence). V lost 0 bases, J lost 5 bases, and 15 bases lay in between. Here the CDR3 reads CASSLGFALGDNEQFF. Written as DNA, the CDR3 is TGTGCCAGCAGCTTGGGATTCGCCTTAGGGGACAATGAGCAGTTCTTC.

The CDR3 sequence is CASSPTGFSQATNEKLFF. CDR3 coding DNA: TGTGCCAGCAGCCCTACAGGGTTCTCTCAGGCAACTAATGAAAAACTGTTTTTT. V usage is TRBV5-5 and J usage is TRBJ1-4; TRBD1 is a possible D gene (6 bases). Trimming left V 4 bases short and J 0 bases short, with 19 bases between. CDR3 length equals 18 residues. The germline gives CDR1 SGHKS, CDR2 YYEKEE (reference sequence). Using reference TRBV5-5 and TRBJ1-4 for the parts outside the CDR3, the full variable domain is DAGVTQSPTHLIKTRGQQVTLRCSPISGHKSVSWYQQVLGQGPQFIFQYYEKEERGRGNFPDRFSARQFPNYSSELNVNALLLGDSALYLCASSPTGFSQATNEKLFFGSGTQLSVL.

The chain links TRBV5-1 to TRBJ2-5; 10 nucleotides agree with TRBD2. Germline-derived CDR1 and CDR2 are SGHRS and YFSETQ. The CDR3 is 17 residues long. V was pared by 2 bases and J by 4 bases, with 11 bases of the junction left unmatched. The DNA for the CDR3 is TGCGCCAGCAGCTTTAAGGGACTAGCGATCTTAAGAGAGACCCAGTACTTC. It specifies CASSFKGLAILRETQYF.

The chain links TRBV6-6 to TRBJ2-3; a possible D gene is TRBD1 (6 bases). The germline CDR1 and CDR2 sequences are MNHNY and SVGAGI (reference sequence). The CDR3 is made up of 13 amino acids. Deletions cut 6 bases from V and 4 bases from J, with 11 bases between. CDR3 nucleotides: TGTGCCAGCAGCCCCAACAGGGCAGATACGCAGTATTTT. Translating it yields CASSPNRADTQYF.

The chain links TRBV5-4 to TRBJ1-4; a weak D match, TRBD1 (5 bases). V lost 2 bases, J lost 3 bases, and 14 bases lay in between. The V gene's germline CDR1 is SGHNT and CDR2 YYREEE (reference sequence). The CDR3 is 16 residues long. CDR3 amino acids: CASSFRSGGANEKLFF. In DNA, the CDR3 is TGTGCCAGCAGCTTTAGGTCCGGGGGAGCTAATGAAAAACTGTTTTTT.